This T cell receptor (beta chain) comes out of a study of blood T cell repertoires in COVID-19. For the study at large: Sites in the United States, Italy and Spain provided acute and convalescent COVID-19 samples.

Enrollees, roughly 18 to 90 years old, lived in roughly 24 US areas. Shortly before study entry, within 2 weeks, exposed participants had met a COVID-19 case. Original processing notes: Reference gene primers were amplified, and this amplification served to estimate nucleated cell counts. Profiling relied on immunoSEQ multiplex PCR, and the TCRdb table lists in-frame clones only, not all of them. V and J calls and clone size are as listed in that table; D and trimming were resolved from the DNA. The sample lists 360,000 or so clones; around nine tenths were seen once. This receptor was identified in a woman aged 30 to 39 who had been exposed to COVID-19. Sequenced: PBMCs or T cells enriched from blood (not recorded which).

The CDR3 sequence: CSVGTPASGSREQYF. The CDR3 nucleotides read TGCAGCGTTGGGACCCCGGCTAGCGGGAGTCGCGAGCAGTACTTC. The rearrangement uses TRBV29-1 and TRBJ2-7; TRBD2 aligns across 10 bases. Germline loops: CDR1 SQVTM, CDR2 ANQGSEA. V lost 4 bases, J lost 6 bases, and 12 bases stayed unmatched. The CDR3 is 15 residues long.